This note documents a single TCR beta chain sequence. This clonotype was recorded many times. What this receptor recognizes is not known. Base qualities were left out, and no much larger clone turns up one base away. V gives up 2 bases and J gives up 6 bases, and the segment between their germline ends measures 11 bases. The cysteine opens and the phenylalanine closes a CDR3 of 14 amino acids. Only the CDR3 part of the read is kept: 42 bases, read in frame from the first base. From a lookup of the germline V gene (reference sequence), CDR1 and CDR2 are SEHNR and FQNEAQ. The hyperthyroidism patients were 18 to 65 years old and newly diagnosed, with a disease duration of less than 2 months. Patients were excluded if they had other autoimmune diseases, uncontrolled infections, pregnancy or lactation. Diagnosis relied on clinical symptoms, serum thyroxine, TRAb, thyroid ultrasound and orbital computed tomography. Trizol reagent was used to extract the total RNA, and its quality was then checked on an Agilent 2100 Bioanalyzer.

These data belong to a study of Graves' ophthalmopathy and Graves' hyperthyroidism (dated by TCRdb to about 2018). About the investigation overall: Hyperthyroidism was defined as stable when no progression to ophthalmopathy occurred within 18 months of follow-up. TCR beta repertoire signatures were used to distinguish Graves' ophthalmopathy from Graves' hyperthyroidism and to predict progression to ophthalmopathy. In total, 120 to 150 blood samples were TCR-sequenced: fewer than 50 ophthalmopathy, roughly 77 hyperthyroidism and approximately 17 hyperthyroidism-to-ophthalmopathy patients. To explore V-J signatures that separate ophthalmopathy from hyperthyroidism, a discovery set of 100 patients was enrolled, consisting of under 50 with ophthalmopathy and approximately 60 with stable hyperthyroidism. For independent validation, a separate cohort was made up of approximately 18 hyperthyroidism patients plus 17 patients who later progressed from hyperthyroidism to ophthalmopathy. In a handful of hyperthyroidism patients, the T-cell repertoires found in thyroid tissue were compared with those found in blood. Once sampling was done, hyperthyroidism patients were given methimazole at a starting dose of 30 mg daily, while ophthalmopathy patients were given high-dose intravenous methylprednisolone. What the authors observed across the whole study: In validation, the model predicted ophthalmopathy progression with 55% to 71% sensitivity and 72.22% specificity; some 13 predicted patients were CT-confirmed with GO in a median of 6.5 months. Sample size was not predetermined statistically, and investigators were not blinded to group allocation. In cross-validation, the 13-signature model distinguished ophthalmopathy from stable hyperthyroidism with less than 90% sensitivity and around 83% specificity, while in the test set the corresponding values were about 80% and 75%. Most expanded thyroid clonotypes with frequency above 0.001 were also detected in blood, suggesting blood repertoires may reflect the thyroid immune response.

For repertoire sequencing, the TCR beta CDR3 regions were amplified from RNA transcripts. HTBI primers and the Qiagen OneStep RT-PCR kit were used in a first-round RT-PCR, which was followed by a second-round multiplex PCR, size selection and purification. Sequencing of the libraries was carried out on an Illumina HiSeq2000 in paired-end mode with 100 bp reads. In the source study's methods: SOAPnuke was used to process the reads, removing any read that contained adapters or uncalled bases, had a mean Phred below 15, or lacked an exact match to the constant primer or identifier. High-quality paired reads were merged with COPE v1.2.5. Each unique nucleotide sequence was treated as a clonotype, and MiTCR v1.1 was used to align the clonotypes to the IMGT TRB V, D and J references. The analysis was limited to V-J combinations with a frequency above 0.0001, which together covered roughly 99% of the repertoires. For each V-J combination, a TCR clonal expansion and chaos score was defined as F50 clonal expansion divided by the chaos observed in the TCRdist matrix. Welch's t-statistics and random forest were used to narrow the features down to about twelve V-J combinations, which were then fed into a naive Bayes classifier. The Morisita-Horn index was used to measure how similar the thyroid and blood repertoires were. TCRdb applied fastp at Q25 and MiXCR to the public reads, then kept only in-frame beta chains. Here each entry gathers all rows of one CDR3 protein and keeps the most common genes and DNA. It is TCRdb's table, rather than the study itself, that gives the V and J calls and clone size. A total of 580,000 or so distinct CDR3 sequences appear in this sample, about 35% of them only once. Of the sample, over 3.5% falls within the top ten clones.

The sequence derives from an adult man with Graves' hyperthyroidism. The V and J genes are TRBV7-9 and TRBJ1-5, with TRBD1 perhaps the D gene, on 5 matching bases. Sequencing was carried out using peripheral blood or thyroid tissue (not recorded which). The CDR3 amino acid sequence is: CASSLPGRGQPQHF. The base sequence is TGTGCCAGCAGCTTACCAGGGCGCGGTCAGCCCCAGCATTTT.